The 12 T cell receptor beta chains given below trace back to one sample, sequenced in a study of graft-versus-host responses after intestinal transplantation. Data came from immunoSEQ multiplex PCR; TCRdb stores just in-frame clones and leaves some out. In the table there are about 8,400 clones, under 80% of which are singletons. Tissue processing of the graft released intraepithelial and lamina propria lymphocytes from it. The source material was ileum tissue, sampled nearly 500 days after intestinal transplant. These receptor sequences come from a human patient who received an intestinal transplant, so some T cells may come from the graft donor.

This clone was picked up a small number of times. V gene TRBV5-1 combines with J gene TRBJ2-7; D is unclear. CDR1 is SGHRS and CDR2 is YFSETQ in the germline V gene. The CDR3 covers 12 residues. Trimming took off 5 bases at V and 1 base at J, with 7 bases between the two ends. The CDR3 sequence: CASRKQSYEQYF. DNA for the CDR3: TGCGCCAGCAGGAAGCAATCCTACGAGCAGTACTTC.

The chain employs TRBV28 and TRBJ2-5; no reliable D call. The V end lost 3 bases, the J end lost 2 bases, and 4 bases lay between the germline ends. Per germline, CDR1 MDHEN and CDR2 SYDVKM. The CDR3 extends over 12 amino acids. The DNA of the CDR3 is TGTGCCAGCAGTTTTGGACAAGAGACCCAGTACTTC. Residues: CASSFGQETQYF.

This chain links TRBV7-3 with TRBJ2-1, with D possibly matching TRBD1 (6 bases). Germline CDR1 SGHTA, CDR2 FQGTGA. This CDR3 is 12 amino acids long. Trimming pared 7 bases from V and 5 bases from J, leaving 9 bases between. The CDR3 protein is CASKGTHNEQFF. For the CDR3, the DNA is TGTGCCAGCAAGGGGACACACAATGAGCAGTTCTTC.

The chain employs TRBV6-5 and TRBJ1-2; D possibly corresponds to TRBD1 (5 bases). V lost 6 bases to trimming and J lost 4 bases, with 15 bases between them. Per germline, CDR1 MNHEY and CDR2 SVGAGI. This CDR3 comprises 14 residues. In DNA, the CDR3 is TGTGCCAGCAGAGACCGGGGCCAGATCTATGGCTACACCTTC. Protein: CASRDRGQIYGYTF.

The chain couples TRBV7-8 to TRBJ1-4, with a tentative D call TRBD1 (5 bases). The CDR3 sequence is 15 residues long. The V end was cut by 4 bases, the J end by 0 bases, with 9 bases between. Germline V gives CDR1 SGHVS, CDR2 FQNEAQ. The CDR3 sequence: CASSSDSATNEKLFF. The CDR3 nucleotides read TGTGCCAGCAGCTCCGACAGCGCAACTAATGAAAAACTGTTTTTT.

This clone is a singleton in its sample. V and J are TRBV6-6 and TRBJ2-3; 9 bases are a match to TRBD2. Germline V gives CDR1 MNHNY, CDR2 SVGAGI (reference sequence). The CDR3 loop spans 12 amino acids. V dropped 5 bases and J dropped 9; count of bases not matched to a gene: 3. The CDR3, as DNA: TGTGCCAGCAGTCCCACTAGCGGGACGCAGTATTTT. It specifies CASSPTSGTQYF.

The chain links TRBV20-1 to TRBJ2-4; D not certain. Trimming cost V 1 base and J 7 bases, with 5 bases left between them. The length of the CDR3 is 11 residues. CDR1 DFQATT and CDR2 SNEGSKA come from the germline V gene (reference sequence). The DNA for the CDR3 is TGCAGTGCTAGAGTCGTTAACATTCAGTACTTC. Translated: CSARVVNIQYF.

The chain recombines TRBV11-3 with TRBJ2-2; D perhaps matches TRBD2 (6 bases). Germline V gene sequence: CDR1 SGHNT, CDR2 YENEEA. This CDR3 has 14 residues. Trimming took off 1 base at V and 8 bases at J, with 11 bases between the two ends. CDR3 residues: CASSLGTTRGELFF. CDR3 nucleotides: TGTGCCAGCAGCTTAGGAACGACTAGAGGGGAGCTGTTTTTT.

This chain links TRBV6-4 with TRBJ2-3; TRBD2 agrees at 9 bases. The CDR3 is 15 residues long. The J segment lost 0 bases and the V segment lost 4 bases, leaving 2 bases of the junction unmatched. From germline, CDR1 is MRHNA and CDR2 SNTAGT. The CDR3 region is CASSATSGSTDTQYF. Written as DNA, the CDR3 is TGTGCCAGCAGTGCCACTAGCGGGAGCACAGATACGCAGTATTTT.

V gene TRBV9 combines with J gene TRBJ2-6; maybe TRBD1 (5 bases). CDR1 is SGDLS, CDR2 YYNGEE, per germline. The CDR3 is 15 amino acids. The ends were cut back, 1 base at V and 2 bases at J, with 7 bases in the middle. The CDR3 reads CASSVIGAGANVLTF. CDR3 nucleotide sequence: TGTGCCAGCAGCGTAATAGGGGCTGGGGCCAACGTCCTGACTTTC.

The chain combines TRBV6-6 with TRBJ1-2; D unclear. Deletions cut 6 bases from V and 2 bases from J, with 10 bases between. The CDR3 spans 13 residues. The germline V gene encodes CDR1 MNHNY and CDR2 SVGAGI (reference sequence). CDR3 in amino acids: CASSLTINYGYTF. CDR3 in DNA: TGTGCCAGCAGCCTAACCATAAACTATGGCTACACCTTC.

The chain is built from TRBV6-6 and TRBJ1-3, with 9 bases lining up with TRBD1. The trim removed 6 bases at V and 0 bases at J, leaving 6 bases unmatched. Germline CDR1 and CDR2: MNHNY and SVGAGI (reference sequence). CDR3 size: 16 residues. The CDR3 is CASSPGTGPSGNTIYF. DNA for the CDR3: TGTGCCAGCAGCCCCGGGACAGGGCCCTCTGGAAACACCATATATTTT.